The entry that follows covers one TCR beta chain sequence. What it binds is unknown. The data were taken from a study of regulatory T cells in long-lasting Graves disease. Study-level background: Freshly diagnosed Graves' patients had used antithyroid drugs for under 3 months. Overall study results and limits: Persistent cases favored TRBV28, TRBJ1-2 and TRBJ2-5.

Arm-PCR of CDR3 regions with iRepertoire HTBI primers generated TCR beta libraries. One entry per CDR3 protein results from TCRdb running MiXCR on the multiplex PCR reads. Here the sample spans approximately 560,000 distinct CDR3 sequences, 15% to 20% being singletons. Specified time point: newly diagnosed GD, antithyroid drugs for less than 3 months. RNA from PBMCs was the source of the TCR library. Germline lookup yields CDR1 DFQATT and CDR2 SNEGSKA (reference sequence). Trimming took 4 bases from V and 2 from J, leaving 11 bases between them. This CDR3 contains 13 residues. The same data also went into a second study, on T cells in Graves' hyperthyroidism and ophthalmopathy. This second study says: A first-round RT-PCR of the TCR CDR3 used the HTBI primer set. Most thyroid clonotypes that were expanded above 0.001 also turned up in blood.

This TCR was sampled from a man aged 18 to 35 with Graves disease. V and J are TRBV20-1 and TRBJ1-2; D is perhaps TRBD1 (5 bases). Sequenced material: peripheral blood mononuclear cells (PBMCs), taken at new diagnosis, from a patient treated with antithyroid drugs. CDR3 bases: TGCAGTGCTACAGGGAGCAGGAACTATGGCTACACCTTC. It specifies CSATGSRNYGYTF.